This is a list of T cell receptor beta chains from one sample in a study of T cell repertoires in cytomegalovirus infection. Each CDR3 protein is one row after TCRdb ran MiXCR on the reads. Counted here are some 270,000 distinct CDR3 sequences, 15% to 20% occurring once; the ten biggest clones make up 40% to 55%. The sequenced sample was CD8+ T cells from PBMCs. These receptors were obtained from a human donor in good health (CMV status not recorded). Some clones in this sample may be carry-over from other donors' samples. The CDR3 runs from the conserved cysteine through the conserved F or W. Fields, in order: D gene, V gene, J gene, clone size, CDR3 DNA, CDR3 protein. A D gene is named only where the DNA matches it firmly. Clone size appears in some rows only: once, few, many, or a class for an expanded clone.

d_gene: NA
v_gene: TRBV12-3/TRBV12-4
j_gene: TRBJ1-1
abundance: NA
CDR3nt: TGTGCCAGCAGTTTGAACAGGAGGAACACTGAAGCTTTCTTT
CDR3aa: CASSLNRRNTEAFF

d_gene: NA
v_gene: TRBV7-9
j_gene: TRBJ1-2
abundance: many
CDR3nt: TGTGCCAGCAGCCCCCGAGTCGGCTACACCTTC
CDR3aa: CASSPRVGYTF

d_gene: NA
v_gene: TRBV11-2
j_gene: TRBJ2-7
abundance: NA
CDR3nt: TGTGCCAGCAGCTATGGACAGCGCAGCTCCTACGAGCAGTACTTC
CDR3aa: CASSYGQRSSYEQYF

d_gene: NA
v_gene: TRBV29-1
j_gene: TRBJ1-3
abundance: NA
CDR3nt: TGCAGCGTTGAAGTAGGGGATGGAGCTGGAAACACCATATATTTT
CDR3aa: CSVEVGDGAGNTIYF

d_gene: NA
v_gene: TRBV2
j_gene: TRBJ1-1
abundance: many
CDR3nt: TGTGCCAGCAGTGACCTCCGGGAGAACACTGAAGCTTTCTTT
CDR3aa: CASSDLRENTEAFF

d_gene: TRBD2
v_gene: TRBV12-3/TRBV12-4
j_gene: TRBJ2-1
abundance: few
CDR3nt: TGTGCCAGCAGCTATGCGGGGGTGGTTGAGCAGTTCTTC
CDR3aa: CASSYAGVVEQFF

d_gene: NA
v_gene: TRBV20-1
j_gene: TRBJ2-7
abundance: NA
CDR3nt: TGCAGTGCTAGGGAGGGGGTACCGGGACAGTACTACGAGCAGTACTTC
CDR3aa: CSAREGVPGQYYEQYF

d_gene: TRBD2
v_gene: TRBV2
j_gene: TRBJ2-3
abundance: NA
CDR3nt: TGTGCCAGCAGTAGCGGGGGGGCCTTTGAGGCAGATACGCAGTATTTT
CDR3aa: CASSSGGAFEADTQYF

d_gene: NA
v_gene: TRBV7-2
j_gene: TRBJ2-3
abundance: many
CDR3nt: TGTGCCAGCAGCCTAAATTTGGTAGATACGCAGTATTTT
CDR3aa: CASSLNLVDTQYF

d_gene: TRBD2
v_gene: TRBV6-4
j_gene: TRBJ2-3
abundance: many
CDR3nt: TGTGCCAGCAGTGACCAAGCGGGGGAATCAGATACGCAGTATTTT
CDR3aa: CASSDQAGESDTQYF

d_gene: NA
v_gene: TRBV4-2
j_gene: TRBJ1-1
abundance: NA
CDR3nt: TGTGCCAGCAGCCAAGATCTCCAGGGGAGATGGACTGAAGCTTTCTTT
CDR3aa: CASSQDLQGRWTEAFF

d_gene: NA
v_gene: TRBV7-1
j_gene: TRBJ1-1
abundance: once
CDR3nt: TGTGCCAGCAGGGAGACAGATACCCTAGCGAACACTGAAGCTTTCTTT
CDR3aa: CASRETDTLANTEAFF

d_gene: TRBD1
v_gene: TRBV18
j_gene: TRBJ1-2
abundance: few
CDR3nt: TGTGCCAGCTCACCATCGGGACAGGGGGACTATGGCTACACCTTC
CDR3aa: CASSPSGQGDYGYTF

d_gene: NA
v_gene: TRBV2
j_gene: TRBJ2-3
abundance: NA
CDR3nt: TGTGCCACCCCTCGAGTCCCCGCATCGGATACGCAGTATTTT
CDR3aa: CATPRVPASDTQYF

d_gene: TRBD1
v_gene: TRBV20-1
j_gene: TRBJ1-1
abundance: NA
CDR3nt: TGCAGTGCTAGAGAACAGGGGAGGCGGAACACTGAAGCTTTCTTT
CDR3aa: CSAREQGRRNTEAFF

d_gene: NA
v_gene: TRBV6-6
j_gene: TRBJ2-7
abundance: NA
CDR3nt: TGTGCCACCGGCCCCTCGGGGGAGCAGTACTTC
CDR3aa: CATGPSGEQYF

d_gene: TRBD2
v_gene: TRBV12-3/TRBV12-4
j_gene: TRBJ2-3
abundance: many
CDR3nt: TGTGCCAGCAGGAGACTAGCGGGGGCGATAGATACGCAGTATTTT
CDR3aa: CASRRLAGAIDTQYF

d_gene: NA
v_gene: TRBV7-6
j_gene: TRBJ2-3
abundance: NA
CDR3nt: TGTGCCAGCAGCTTAAACCGGGGACTGAGCACAGATACGCAGTATTTT
CDR3aa: CASSLNRGLSTDTQYF

d_gene: NA
v_gene: TRBV20-1
j_gene: TRBJ2-7
abundance: NA
CDR3nt: TGCAGTGCGAAATCTCGGGGGATAACCTACGAGCAGTACTTC
CDR3aa: CSAKSRGITYEQYF

d_gene: NA
v_gene: TRBV7-2
j_gene: TRBJ1-5
abundance: many
CDR3nt: TGTGCCAGCAGCTTAACGGAGCATCAGCCCCAGCATTTT
CDR3aa: CASSLTEHQPQHF

d_gene: NA
v_gene: TRBV11-3
j_gene: TRBJ2-1
abundance: few
CDR3nt: TGTGCCAGCAGCTTCGGACAAGCCTACAATGAGCAGTTCTTC
CDR3aa: CASSFGQAYNEQFF

d_gene: NA
v_gene: TRBV7-8
j_gene: TRBJ1-5
abundance: many
CDR3nt: TGTGCCAGCAGCTTAGCGCGAGGCGGGGGTCATCAGCCCCAGCATTTT
CDR3aa: CASSLARGGGHQPQHF

d_gene: NA
v_gene: TRBV14
j_gene: TRBJ2-7
abundance: many
CDR3nt: TGTGCCAGCAGCCAAGTTCTCAGCTACGAGCAGTACTTC
CDR3aa: CASSQVLSYEQYF

d_gene: NA
v_gene: TRBV5-1
j_gene: TRBJ1-1
abundance: NA
CDR3nt: TGCGCCAGCAGCCCCTTCGGACAGAATGAAGCTTTCTTT
CDR3aa: CASSPFGQNEAFF

d_gene: NA
v_gene: TRBV27
j_gene: TRBJ2-7
abundance: NA
CDR3nt: TGTGCCAGCAGTCTACAGGCGGAAGCTCACGAGCAGTACTTC
CDR3aa: CASSLQAEAHEQYF

d_gene: TRBD1
v_gene: TRBV7-2
j_gene: TRBJ2-7
abundance: many
CDR3nt: TGTGCCAGCAGCCCCCAGGGGGCGTGGGGGCTGAGATACGAGCAGTACTTC
CDR3aa: CASSPQGAWGLRYEQYF

d_gene: TRBD1
v_gene: TRBV2
j_gene: TRBJ2-6
abundance: many
CDR3nt: TGTGCCAGCACGGGACAGCGCCCCTCTGGGGCCAACGTCCTGACTTTC
CDR3aa: CASTGQRPSGANVLTF

d_gene: TRBD2
v_gene: TRBV11-2
j_gene: TRBJ2-2
abundance: many
CDR3nt: TGTGCCAGCAGCTCTATCTCCGGGACTAGCGGGGGGGATGACGGTCCGCGCACCGGGGAGCTGTTTTTT
CDR3aa: CASSSISGTSGGDDGPRTGELFF

d_gene: NA
v_gene: TRBV7-9
j_gene: TRBJ2-1
abundance: NA
CDR3nt: TGTGCCAGCAGCCCCCGGGGCAGTGCCTCCTACAATGAGCAGTTCTTC
CDR3aa: CASSPRGSASYNEQFF

d_gene: NA
v_gene: TRBV3-1
j_gene: TRBJ2-1
abundance: NA
CDR3nt: TGTGCCAGCAGCCAAGGTCGAACCTCCACCTACAATGAGCAGTTCTTC
CDR3aa: CASSQGRTSTYNEQFF

d_gene: NA
v_gene: TRBV6-5
j_gene: TRBJ1-2
abundance: few
CDR3nt: TGTGCCAGCAGTCCGCACGATCAGGATTCCCTTTATGGCTACACCTTC
CDR3aa: CASSPHDQDSLYGYTF

d_gene: TRBD1
v_gene: TRBV7-8
j_gene: TRBJ1-1
abundance: many
CDR3nt: TGTGCCAGCAGCCTACAGGGGCAATACACTGAAGCTTTCTTT
CDR3aa: CASSLQGQYTEAFF

d_gene: NA
v_gene: TRBV7-8
j_gene: TRBJ2-1
abundance: NA
CDR3nt: TGTGCCAGCAGCTTTGAACAGGGAGAATACAATGAGCAGTTCTTC
CDR3aa: CASSFEQGEYNEQFF

d_gene: NA
v_gene: TRBV12-3/TRBV12-4
j_gene: TRBJ2-2
abundance: NA
CDR3nt: TGTGCCAGCAGTGGGGGGCGCGATGGGGAGCTGTTTTTT
CDR3aa: CASSGGRDGELFF

d_gene: TRBD1
v_gene: TRBV7-9
j_gene: TRBJ1-1
abundance: many
CDR3nt: TGTGCCAGCAGCCCGGACAGGGAAGAAGCTTTCTTT
CDR3aa: CASSPDREEAFF

d_gene: NA
v_gene: TRBV6-2/TRBV6-3
j_gene: TRBJ1-2
abundance: few
CDR3nt: TGTGCCAGCAGTAAGACACGCGGCTACACCTTC
CDR3aa: CASSKTRGYTF

d_gene: NA
v_gene: TRBV6-6
j_gene: TRBJ1-2
abundance: NA
CDR3nt: TGTGCCAGCAGTTACTCCCCCAGGGAAGTAGGTTCCGAGTTCTATGGCTACACCTTC
CDR3aa: CASSYSPREVGSEFYGYTF

d_gene: TRBD2
v_gene: TRBV20-1
j_gene: TRBJ2-3
abundance: NA
CDR3nt: TGCAGTGCTTGCCGGACTAGCGGGGGGGCAGATACGCAGTATTTT
CDR3aa: CSACRTSGGADTQYF

d_gene: NA
v_gene: TRBV15
j_gene: TRBJ2-5
abundance: NA
CDR3nt: TGTGCCACCAGCAGAGATCGGACAGCAGAGACCCAGTACTTC
CDR3aa: CATSRDRTAETQYF

d_gene: TRBD1
v_gene: TRBV5-1
j_gene: TRBJ2-5
abundance: NA
CDR3nt: TGCGCCAGCAGCTTGGAATTGGACAGGGCTAGGTCGACCCAGTACTTC
CDR3aa: CASSLELDRARSTQYF

d_gene: NA
v_gene: TRBV7-8
j_gene: TRBJ2-5
abundance: many
CDR3nt: TGTGCCAGCAGCTTAATGAATCAAGAGACCCAGTACTTC
CDR3aa: CASSLMNQETQYF

d_gene: NA
v_gene: TRBV29-1
j_gene: TRBJ2-3
abundance: NA
CDR3nt: TGCAGCGTTGAAGGGGGGGCCTCTAGCACAGATACGCAGTATTTT
CDR3aa: CSVEGGASSTDTQYF

d_gene: NA
v_gene: TRBV27
j_gene: TRBJ2-3
abundance: NA
CDR3nt: TGTGCCAGCAGTTTATCGGATCCGGGGACCCACACAGATACGCAGTATTTT
CDR3aa: CASSLSDPGTHTDTQYF

d_gene: TRBD1
v_gene: TRBV19
j_gene: TRBJ1-6
abundance: NA
CDR3nt: TGTGCCAGTAGTGCGCCCGGGACAGGGGGCGACTATAATTCACCCCTCCACTTT
CDR3aa: CASSAPGTGGDYNSPLHF

d_gene: TRBD1
v_gene: TRBV6-2/TRBV6-3
j_gene: TRBJ1-1
abundance: few
CDR3nt: TGTGCCAGCAAGGGACAGGGAGGGGCCACTGAAGCTTTCTTT
CDR3aa: CASKGQGGATEAFF